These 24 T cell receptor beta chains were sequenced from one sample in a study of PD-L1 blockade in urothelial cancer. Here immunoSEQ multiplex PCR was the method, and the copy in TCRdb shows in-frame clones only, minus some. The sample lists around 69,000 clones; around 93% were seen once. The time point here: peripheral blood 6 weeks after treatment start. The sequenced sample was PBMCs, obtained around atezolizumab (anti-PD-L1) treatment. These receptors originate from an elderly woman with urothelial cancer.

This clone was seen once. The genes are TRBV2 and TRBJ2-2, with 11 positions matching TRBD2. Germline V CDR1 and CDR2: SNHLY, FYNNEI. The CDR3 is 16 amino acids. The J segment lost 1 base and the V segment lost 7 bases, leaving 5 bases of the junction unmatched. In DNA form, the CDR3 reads TGTGCCAGCACCGCTAGCGGGAGGCGGAACACCGGGGAGCTGTTTTTT. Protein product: CASTASGRRNTGELFF.

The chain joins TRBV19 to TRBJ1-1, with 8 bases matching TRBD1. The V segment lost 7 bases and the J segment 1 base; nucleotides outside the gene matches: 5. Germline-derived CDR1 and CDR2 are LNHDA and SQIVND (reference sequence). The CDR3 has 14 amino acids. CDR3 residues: CASTTGDTNTEAFF. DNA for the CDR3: TGTGCCAGTACGACAGGGGATACGAACACTGAAGCTTTCTTT.

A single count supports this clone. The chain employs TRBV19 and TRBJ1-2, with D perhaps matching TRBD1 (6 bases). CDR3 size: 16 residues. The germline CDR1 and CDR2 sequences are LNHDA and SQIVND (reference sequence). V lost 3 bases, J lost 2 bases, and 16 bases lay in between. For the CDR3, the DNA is TGTGCCAGTAGTATTGGGATACAGGGAAGGAACTATGGCTACACCTTC. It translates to CASSIGIQGRNYGYTF.

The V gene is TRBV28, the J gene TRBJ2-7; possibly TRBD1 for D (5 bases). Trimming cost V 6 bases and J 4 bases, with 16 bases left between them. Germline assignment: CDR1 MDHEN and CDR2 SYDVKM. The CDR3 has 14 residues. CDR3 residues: CASSWDGARYEQYF. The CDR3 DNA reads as TGTGCCAGCAGCTGGGATGGGGCGCGTTACGAGCAGTACTTC.

The CDR3 sequence is CAFGQGGPRGNQPQHF. Written as DNA, the CDR3 is TGTGCCTTTGGACAGGGGGGACCCCGTGGTAATCAGCCCCAGCATTTT. The rearrangement uses TRBV30 and TRBJ1-5, with 10 bases lining up with TRBD1. CDR1 is GTSNPN and CDR2 is SVGIG in the germline V gene (reference sequence). The J segment lost 4 bases and the V segment lost 7 bases, leaving 13 bases of the junction unmatched. The CDR3 is made up of 16 amino acids.

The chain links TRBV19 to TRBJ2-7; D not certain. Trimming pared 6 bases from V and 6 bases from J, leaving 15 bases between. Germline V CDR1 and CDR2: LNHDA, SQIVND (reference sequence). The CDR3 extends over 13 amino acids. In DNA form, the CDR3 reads TGTGCCAGTAGGCCGACTGTCTCCGCCGAGCAGTACTTC. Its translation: CASRPTVSAEQYF.

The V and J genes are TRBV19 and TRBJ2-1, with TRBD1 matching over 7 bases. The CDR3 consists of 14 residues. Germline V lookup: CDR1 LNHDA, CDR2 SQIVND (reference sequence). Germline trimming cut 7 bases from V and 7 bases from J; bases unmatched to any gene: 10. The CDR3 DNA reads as TGTGCCAGTAATAACAGGGGTTTTTGGAATGAGCAGTTCTTC. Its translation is CASNNRGFWNEQFF. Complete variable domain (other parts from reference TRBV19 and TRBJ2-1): DGGITQSPKYLFRKEGQNVTLSCEQNLNHDAMYWYRQDPGQGLRLIYYSQIVNDFQKGDIAEGYSVSREKKESFPLTVTSAQKNPTAFYLCASNNRGFWNEQFFGPGTRLTVL.

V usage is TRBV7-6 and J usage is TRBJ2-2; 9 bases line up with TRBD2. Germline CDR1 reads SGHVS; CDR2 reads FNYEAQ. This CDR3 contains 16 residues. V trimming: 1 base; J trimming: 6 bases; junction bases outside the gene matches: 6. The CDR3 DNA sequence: TGTGCCAGCAGCTTAGTGGTCCGACTAGCGGCCGGGGAGCTGTTTTTT. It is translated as CASSLVVRLAAGELFF.

The CDR3 sequence is CASGSGNQPQHF. The CDR3 bases are TGTGCTAGTGGCTCGGGCAATCAGCCCCAGCATTTT. The rearrangement links TRBV12-5 to TRBJ1-5; D not resolved. Germline CDR1 LGHNT, CDR2 FRNRAP. The CDR3 contains 12 residues. Trimming cost V 6 bases and J 2 bases, with 5 bases left between them.

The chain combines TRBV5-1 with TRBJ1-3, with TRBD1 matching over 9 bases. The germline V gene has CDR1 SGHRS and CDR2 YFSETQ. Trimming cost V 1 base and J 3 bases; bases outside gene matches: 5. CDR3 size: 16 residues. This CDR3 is CASSLRGTGRGNTIYF. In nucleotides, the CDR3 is TGCGCCAGCAGCTTGCGTGGGACAGGGCGTGGAAACACCATATATTTT.

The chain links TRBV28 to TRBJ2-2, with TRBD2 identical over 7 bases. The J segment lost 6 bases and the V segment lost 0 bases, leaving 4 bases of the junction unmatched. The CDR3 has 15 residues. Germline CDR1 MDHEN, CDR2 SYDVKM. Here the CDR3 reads CASSLWGGTAGELFF. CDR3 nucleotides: TGTGCCAGCAGTTTATGGGGGGGGACCGCCGGGGAGCTGTTTTTT.

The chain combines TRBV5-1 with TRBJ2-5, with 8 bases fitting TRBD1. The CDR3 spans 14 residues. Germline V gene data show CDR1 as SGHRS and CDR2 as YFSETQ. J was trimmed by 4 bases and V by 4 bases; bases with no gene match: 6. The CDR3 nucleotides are TGCGCCAGCAGCCCGGGACAGGTAGTAGAGACCCAGTACTTC. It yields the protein CASSPGQVVETQYF. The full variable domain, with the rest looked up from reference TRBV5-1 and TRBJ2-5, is KAGVTQTPRYLIKTRGQQVTLSCSPISGHRSVSWYQQTPGQGLQFLFEYFSETQRNKGNFPGRFSGRQFSNSRSEMNVSTLELGDSALYLCASSPGQVVETQYFGPGTRLLVL.

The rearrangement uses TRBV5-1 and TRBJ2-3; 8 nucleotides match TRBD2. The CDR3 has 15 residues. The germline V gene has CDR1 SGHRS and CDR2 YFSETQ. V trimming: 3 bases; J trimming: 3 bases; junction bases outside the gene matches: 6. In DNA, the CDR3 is TGCGCCAGCAGCTGGGGTTCGGGAGGGACAGATACGCAGTATTTT. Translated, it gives CASSWGSGGTDTQYF.

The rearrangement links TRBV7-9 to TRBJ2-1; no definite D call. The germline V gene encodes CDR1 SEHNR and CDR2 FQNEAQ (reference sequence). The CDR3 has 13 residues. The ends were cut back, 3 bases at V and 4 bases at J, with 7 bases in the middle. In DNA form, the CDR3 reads TGTGCCAGCAGCTTTGCGGTATACAATGAGCAGTTCTTC. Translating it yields CASSFAVYNEQFF.

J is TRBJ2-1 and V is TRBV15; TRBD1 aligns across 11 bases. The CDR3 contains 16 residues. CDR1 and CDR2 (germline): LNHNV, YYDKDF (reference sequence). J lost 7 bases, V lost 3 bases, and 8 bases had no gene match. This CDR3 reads CATSRVPGQGGNEQFF. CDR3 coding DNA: TGTGCCACCAGCAGGGTCCCGGGACAGGGGGGAAATGAGCAGTTCTTC.

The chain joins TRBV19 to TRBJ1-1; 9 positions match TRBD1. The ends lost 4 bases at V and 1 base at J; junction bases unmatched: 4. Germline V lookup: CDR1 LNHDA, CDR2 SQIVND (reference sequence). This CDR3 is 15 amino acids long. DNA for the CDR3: TGTGCCAGTAGTACACAGGGGGCGCGGAACACTGAAGCTTTCTTT. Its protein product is CASSTQGARNTEAFF.

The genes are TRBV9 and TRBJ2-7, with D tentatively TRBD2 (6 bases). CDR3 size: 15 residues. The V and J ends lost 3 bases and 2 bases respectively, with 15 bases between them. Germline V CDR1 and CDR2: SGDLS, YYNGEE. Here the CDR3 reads CASSASRDSTYEQYF. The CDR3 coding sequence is TGTGCCAGCAGCGCCTCGCGGGACTCAACCTACGAGCAGTACTTC.

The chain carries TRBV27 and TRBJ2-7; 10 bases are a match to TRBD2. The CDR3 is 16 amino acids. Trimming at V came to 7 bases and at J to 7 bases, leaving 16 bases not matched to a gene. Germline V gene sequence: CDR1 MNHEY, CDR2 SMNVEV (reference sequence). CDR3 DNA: TGTGCCAGCAAGATTCGGGGAACTAGCGGGACGGGGGAGCAGTACTTC. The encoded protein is CASKIRGTSGTGEQYF.

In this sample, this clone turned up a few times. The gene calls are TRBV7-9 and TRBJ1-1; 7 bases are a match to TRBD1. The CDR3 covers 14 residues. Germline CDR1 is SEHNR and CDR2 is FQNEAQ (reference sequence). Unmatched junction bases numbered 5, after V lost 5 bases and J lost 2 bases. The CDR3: CASSATGINTEAFF. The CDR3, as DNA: TGTGCCAGCAGCGCGACAGGGATCAACACTGAAGCTTTCTTT.

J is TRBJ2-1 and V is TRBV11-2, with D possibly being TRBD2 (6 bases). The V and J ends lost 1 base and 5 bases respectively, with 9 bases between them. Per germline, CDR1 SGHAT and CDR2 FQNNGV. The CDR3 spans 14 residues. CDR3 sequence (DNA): TGTGCCAGCAGCTTAGCGGGAGTTCACAATGAGCAGTTCTTC. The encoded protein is CASSLAGVHNEQFF.

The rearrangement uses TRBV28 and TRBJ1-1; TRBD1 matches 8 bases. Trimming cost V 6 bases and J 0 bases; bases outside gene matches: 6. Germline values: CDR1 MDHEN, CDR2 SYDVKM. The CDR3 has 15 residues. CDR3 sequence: CASSLTDRVNTEAFF. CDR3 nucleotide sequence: TGTGCCAGCAGCCTCACGGACAGGGTGAACACTGAAGCTTTCTTT.

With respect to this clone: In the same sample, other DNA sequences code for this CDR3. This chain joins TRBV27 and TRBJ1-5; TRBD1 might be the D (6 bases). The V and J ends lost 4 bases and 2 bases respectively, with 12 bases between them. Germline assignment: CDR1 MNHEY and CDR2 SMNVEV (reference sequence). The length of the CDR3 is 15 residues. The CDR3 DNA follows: TGTGCCAGCAGTTCACAGGGTTTGGGCAATCAGCCCCAGCATTTT. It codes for CASSSQGLGNQPQHF.

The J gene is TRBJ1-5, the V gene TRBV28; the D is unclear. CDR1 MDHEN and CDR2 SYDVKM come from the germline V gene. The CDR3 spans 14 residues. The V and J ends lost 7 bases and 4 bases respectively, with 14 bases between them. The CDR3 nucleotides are TGTGCCAGCAAGCCAGGCGGGGAGAATCAGCCCCAGCATTTT. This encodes CASKPGGENQPQHF.

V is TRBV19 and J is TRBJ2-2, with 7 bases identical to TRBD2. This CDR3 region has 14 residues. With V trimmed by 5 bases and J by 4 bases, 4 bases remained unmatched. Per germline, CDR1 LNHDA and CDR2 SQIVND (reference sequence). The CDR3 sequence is CASSAASGTGELFF. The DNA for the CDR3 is TGTGCCAGTAGTGCGGCTAGCGGCACCGGGGAGCTGTTTTTT. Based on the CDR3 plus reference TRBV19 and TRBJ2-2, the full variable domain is DGGITQSPKYLFRKEGQNVTLSCEQNLNHDAMYWYRQDPGQGLRLIYYSQIVNDFQKGDIAEGYSVSREKKESFPLTVTSAQKNPTAFYLCASSAASGTGELFFGEGSRLTVL.